The next 5 T cell receptor beta chains were all read from a single sample in a study of T cells in Graves' hyperthyroidism and ophthalmopathy. Authors of the study amplified TCR beta CDR3 regions from RNA transcripts. Carried out on the TCR CDR3, a first-round RT-PCR used the HTBI primer set. TCRdb recomputed calls from the multiplex PCR reads with MiXCR, one row per CDR3 protein. This sample yields 450,000 to 550,000 distinct CDR3 sequences, of which around a quarter are seen a single time; roughly 10% belongs to the top ten. Sequencing was performed on blood. The receptors derive from a woman between 25 and 40 years old with Graves' ophthalmopathy.

This clonotype has ten or more counts. The V and J genes are TRBV7-2 and TRBJ2-5, with D hard to call. CDR1 is SGHTA and CDR2 is FQGNSA in the germline V gene. V was clipped by 4 bases and J by 4 bases, with 19 bases between them. This CDR3 region has 16 residues. The CDR3 loop is CASSSSRPGIGETQYF. As DNA, the CDR3 is TGTGCCAGCAGCTCCTCCCGGCCTGGAATCGGAGAGACCCAGTACTTC.

This clonotype was seen only a few times. The chain combines TRBV18 with TRBJ1-1, with D perhaps matching TRBD1 (6 bases). The V end lost 1 base, the J end lost 3 bases, and 6 bases lay between the germline ends. The CDR3 sequence is 13 residues long. Germline CDR1 reads KGHSH; CDR2 reads LQKENI. The CDR3 protein is CASSPRQDTEAFF. The CDR3 bases are TGTGCCAGCTCACCACGACAGGACACTGAAGCTTTCTTT.

The table lists this clonotype with many counts. The chain recombines TRBV7-3 with TRBJ1-1; 8 nucleotides match TRBD1. Germline CDR1 is SGHTA and CDR2 is FQGTGA. This CDR3 has 14 residues. The CDR3 is CRTPDRGLNTEAFF. CDR3 coding DNA: TGTCGGACTCCAGACAGGGGCTTGAACACTGAAGCTTTCTTT.

The chain links TRBV12-3 or TRBV12-4 to TRBJ1-5, with 7 bases matching TRBD1. The CDR3 spans 15 residues. V lost 4 bases, J lost 5 bases, and 8 bases stayed unmatched. DNA of the CDR3: TGTGCCAGCAGTTACGGACAGGTCCCTTATCAGCCCCAGCATTTT. Amino acid sequence: CASSYGQVPYQPQHF.

This rearrangement joins TRBV11-2 to TRBJ2-7; D is undetermined. CDR3 size: 14 residues. The ends were cut back, 0 bases at V and 1 base at J, with 7 bases in the middle. Germline V gene lookup returns CDR1 SGHAT and CDR2 FQNNGV. The CDR3 spells CASSLDISSYEQYF. CDR3 bases: TGTGCCAGCAGCTTAGATATCAGTTCCTACGAGCAGTACTTC.